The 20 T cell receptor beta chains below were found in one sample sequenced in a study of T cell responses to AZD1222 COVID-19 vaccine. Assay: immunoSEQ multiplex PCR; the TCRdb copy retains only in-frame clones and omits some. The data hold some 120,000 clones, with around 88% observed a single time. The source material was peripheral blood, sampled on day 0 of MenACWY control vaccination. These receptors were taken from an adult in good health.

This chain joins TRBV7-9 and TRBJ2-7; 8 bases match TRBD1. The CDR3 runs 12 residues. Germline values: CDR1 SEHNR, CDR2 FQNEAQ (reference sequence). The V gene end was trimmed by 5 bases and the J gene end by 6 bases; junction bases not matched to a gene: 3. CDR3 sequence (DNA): TGTGCCAGCAGCGAGGACAGGGCCGAGCAGTACTTC. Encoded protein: CASSEDRAEQYF.

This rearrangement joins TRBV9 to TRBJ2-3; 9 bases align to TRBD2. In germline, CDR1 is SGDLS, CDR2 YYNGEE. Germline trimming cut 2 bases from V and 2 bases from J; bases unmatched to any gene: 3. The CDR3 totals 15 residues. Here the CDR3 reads CASSVASGITDTQYF. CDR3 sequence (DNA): TGTGCCAGCAGCGTGGCTAGCGGGATCACAGATACGCAGTATTTT. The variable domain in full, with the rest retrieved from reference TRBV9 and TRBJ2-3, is DSGVTQTPKHLITATGQRVTLRCSPRSGDLSVYWYQQSLDQGLQFLIQYYNGEERAKGNILERFSAQQFPDLHSELNLSSLELGDSALYFCASSVASGITDTQYFGPGTRLTVL.

The CDR3 loop is CARRPKLAVAGNEQFF. The DNA of the CDR3 is TGTGCCAGAAGACCAAAACTAGCGGTAGCAGGTAATGAGCAGTTCTTC. This chain uses TRBV7-5 with TRBJ2-1; the table gives TRBD2 as D, unverified against the DNA. TRBV7-5 corresponds to a pseudogene. The CDR3 contains 16 residues.

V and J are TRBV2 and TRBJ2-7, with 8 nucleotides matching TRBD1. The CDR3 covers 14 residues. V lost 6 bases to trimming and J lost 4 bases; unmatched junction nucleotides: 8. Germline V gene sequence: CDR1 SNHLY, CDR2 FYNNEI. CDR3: CASRRDRPTYEQYF. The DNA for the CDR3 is TGTGCCAGCAGGAGGGACAGGCCGACTTACGAGCAGTACTTC.

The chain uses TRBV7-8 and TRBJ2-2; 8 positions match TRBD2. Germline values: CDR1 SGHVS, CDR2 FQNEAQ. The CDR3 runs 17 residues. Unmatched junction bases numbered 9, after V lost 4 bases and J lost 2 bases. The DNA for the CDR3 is TGTGCCAGCAGCTCCCGGGCGGGGGGCGTAAACACCGGGGAGCTGTTTTTT. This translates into CASSSRAGGVNTGELFF.

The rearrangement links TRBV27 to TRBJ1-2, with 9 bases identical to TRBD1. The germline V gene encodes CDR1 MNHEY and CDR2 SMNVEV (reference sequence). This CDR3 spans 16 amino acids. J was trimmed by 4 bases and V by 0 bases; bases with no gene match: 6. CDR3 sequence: CASSLSGTGSRYGYTF. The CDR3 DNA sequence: TGTGCCAGCAGTTTATCCGGGACAGGGAGTCGCTATGGCTACACCTTC.

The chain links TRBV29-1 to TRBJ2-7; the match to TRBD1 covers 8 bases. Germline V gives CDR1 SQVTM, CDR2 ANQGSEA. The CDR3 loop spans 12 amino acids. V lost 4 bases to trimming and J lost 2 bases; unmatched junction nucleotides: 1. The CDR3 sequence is CSVGDRPYEQYF. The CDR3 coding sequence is TGCAGCGTTGGGGACAGGCCCTACGAGCAGTACTTC.

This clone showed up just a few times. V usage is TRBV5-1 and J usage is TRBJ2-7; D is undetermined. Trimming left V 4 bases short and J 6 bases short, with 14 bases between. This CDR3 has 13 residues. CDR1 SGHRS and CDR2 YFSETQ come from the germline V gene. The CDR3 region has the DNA TGCGCCAGCAGCCTGGGTTCGCGGTTCGAGCAGTACTTC. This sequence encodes CASSLGSRFEQYF.

The CDR3 protein is CASSQGLGPAADTQYF. The CDR3 DNA sequence: TGCGCCAGCAGCCAAGGCCTGGGGCCCGCGGCAGATACGCAGTATTTT. This chain uses TRBV4-3 with TRBJ2-3; D possibly corresponds to TRBD1 (5 bases). CDR3 length: 16 residues. Trimming took 1 base from V and 4 from J, leaving 15 bases between them. CDR1 and CDR2 (germline): LGHNA, YSLEER.

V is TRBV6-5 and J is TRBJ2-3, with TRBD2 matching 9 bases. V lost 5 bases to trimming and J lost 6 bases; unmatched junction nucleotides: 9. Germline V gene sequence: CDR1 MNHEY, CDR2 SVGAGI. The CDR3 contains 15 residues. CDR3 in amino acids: CASSPRLAATDTQYF. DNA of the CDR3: TGTGCCAGCAGTCCGCGACTAGCGGCTACTGATACGCAGTATTTT.

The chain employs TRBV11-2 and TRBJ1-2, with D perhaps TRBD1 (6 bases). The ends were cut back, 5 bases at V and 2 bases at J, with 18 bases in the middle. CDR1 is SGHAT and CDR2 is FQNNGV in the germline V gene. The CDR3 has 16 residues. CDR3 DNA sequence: TGTGCCAGCAGCCGACCACTAGGGGGGTACAACTATGGCTACACCTTC. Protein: CASSRPLGGYNYGYTF.

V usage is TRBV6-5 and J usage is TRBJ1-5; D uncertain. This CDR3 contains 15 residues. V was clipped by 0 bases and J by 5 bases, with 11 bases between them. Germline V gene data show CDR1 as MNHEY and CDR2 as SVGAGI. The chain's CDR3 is CASSYSGEGYQPQHF. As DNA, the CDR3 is TGTGCCAGCAGTTACTCAGGTGAAGGGTATCAGCCCCAGCATTTT.

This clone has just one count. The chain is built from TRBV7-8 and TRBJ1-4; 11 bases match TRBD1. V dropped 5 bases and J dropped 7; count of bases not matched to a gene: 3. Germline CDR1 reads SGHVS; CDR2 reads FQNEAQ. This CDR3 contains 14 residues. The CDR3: CASSEGTGGEKLFF. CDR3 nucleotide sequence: TGTGCCAGCAGCGAAGGGACAGGGGGTGAAAAACTGTTTTTT.

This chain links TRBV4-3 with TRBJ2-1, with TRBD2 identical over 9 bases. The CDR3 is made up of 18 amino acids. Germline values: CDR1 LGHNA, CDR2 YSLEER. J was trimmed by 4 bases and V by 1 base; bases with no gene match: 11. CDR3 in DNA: TGCGCCAGCAGCCAAGGCCCCGGCGGGAGGGCCGTTTACAATGAGCAGTTCTTC. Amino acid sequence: CASSQGPGGRAVYNEQFF.

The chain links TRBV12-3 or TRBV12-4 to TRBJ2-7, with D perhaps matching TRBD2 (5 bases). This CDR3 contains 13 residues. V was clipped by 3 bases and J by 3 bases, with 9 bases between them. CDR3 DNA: TGTGCCAGCAGTTTCGAGCGGAGCTACGAGCAGTACTTC. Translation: CASSFERSYEQYF.

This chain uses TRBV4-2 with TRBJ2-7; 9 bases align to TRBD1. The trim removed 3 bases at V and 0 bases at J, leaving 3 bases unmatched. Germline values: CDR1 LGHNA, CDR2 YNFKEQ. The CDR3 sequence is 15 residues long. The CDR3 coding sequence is TGTGCCAGCAGCCAGGGACAGGGCCCCTCCTACGAGCAGTACTTC. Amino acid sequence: CASSQGQGPSYEQYF.

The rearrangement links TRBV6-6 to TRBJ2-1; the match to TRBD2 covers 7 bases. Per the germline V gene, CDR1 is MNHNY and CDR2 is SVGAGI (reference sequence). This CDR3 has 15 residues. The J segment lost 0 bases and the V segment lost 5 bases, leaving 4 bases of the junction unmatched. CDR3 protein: CASSQLANSYNEQFF. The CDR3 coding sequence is TGTGCCAGCAGTCAACTAGCGAACTCCTACAATGAGCAGTTCTTC.

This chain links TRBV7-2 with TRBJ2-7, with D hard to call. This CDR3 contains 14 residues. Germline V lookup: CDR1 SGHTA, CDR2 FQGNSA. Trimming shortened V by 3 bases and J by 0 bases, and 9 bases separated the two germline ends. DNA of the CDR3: TGTGCCAGCAGCTTCGGCGGCAACTCCTACGAGCAGTACTTC. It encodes CASSFGGNSYEQYF.

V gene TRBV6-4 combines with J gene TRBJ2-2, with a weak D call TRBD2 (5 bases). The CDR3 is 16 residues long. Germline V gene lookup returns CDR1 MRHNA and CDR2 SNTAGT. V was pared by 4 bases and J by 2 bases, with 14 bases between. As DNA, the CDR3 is TGTGCCAGCAGTGCGATAGGCGGGTTCAACACCGGGGAGCTGTTTTTT. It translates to CASSAIGGFNTGELFF.

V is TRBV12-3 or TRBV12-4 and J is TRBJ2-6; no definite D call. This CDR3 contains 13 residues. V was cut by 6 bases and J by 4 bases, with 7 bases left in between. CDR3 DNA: TGTGCCAGCAGATTGAGGGGGGCCAACGTCCTGACTTTC. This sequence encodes CASRLRGANVLTF.